Following are 21 T cell receptor beta chains from one sample sequenced in a study of T cell responses to AZD1222 COVID-19 vaccine. Assay: immunoSEQ multiplex PCR; the TCRdb copy retains only in-frame clones and omits some. The sample holds approximately 200,000 clones, about nine tenths seen once. The starting material was peripheral blood, obtained 28 days after the second AZD1222 dose. Receptors were obtained from an adult who received the AZD1222 COVID-19 vaccine.

The V and J genes are TRBV5-1 and TRBJ1-1; TRBD1 aligns across 12 bases. The CDR3 loop spans 18 amino acids. Trimming took 4 bases from V and 3 from J; bases not matched to a gene: 13. Germline V lookup: CDR1 SGHRS, CDR2 YFSETQ. CDR3 nucleotides: TGCGCCAGCAGCCCCCCCCGGGCGGGACAGGGGGCGGACACTGAAGCTTTCTTT. It is translated as CASSPPRAGQGADTEAFF.

This clone occurred a few times. The chain has TRBV10-3 and TRBJ2-3; TRBD2 is a possible D gene (6 bases). The germline V and J ends were trimmed by 8 bases and 3 bases, with 15 bases remaining between them. Germline-derived CDR1 and CDR2 are ENHRY and SYGVKD. CDR3 size: 14 residues. This CDR3 reads CAIASEKGTDTQYF. As DNA, the CDR3 is TGTGCCATCGCTAGCGAGAAGGGGACAGATACGCAGTATTTT.

The rearrangement joins TRBV27 to TRBJ2-5; perhaps TRBD2 as D (6 bases). V dropped 3 bases and J dropped 5 bases, with 16 bases sitting between them. Per germline, CDR1 MNHEY and CDR2 SMNVEV (reference sequence). The CDR3 extends over 15 amino acids. This CDR3 reads CASSFSAYRGETQYF. In DNA form, the CDR3 reads TGTGCCAGCAGTTTCTCGGCCTACCGGGGGGAGACCCAGTACTTC.

The rearrangement links TRBV28 to TRBJ1-2, with a possible D match to TRBD1 (5 bases). The CDR3 sequence is 14 residues long. Germline V lookup: CDR1 MDHEN, CDR2 SYDVKM. V lost 5 bases and J lost 5, with 15 bases in between. Here the CDR3 reads CASSPGGGGYGYTF. Here the CDR3 DNA reads TGTGCCAGCAGTCCCGGCGGGGGAGGATATGGCTACACCTTC.

The chain is built from TRBV27 and TRBJ2-7; 10 nucleotides match TRBD1. The J segment lost 5 bases and the V segment lost 7 bases, leaving 8 bases of the junction unmatched. The CDR3 contains 14 residues. The germline V gene encodes CDR1 MNHEY and CDR2 SMNVEV (reference sequence). The CDR3 region is CASTWTGGNNEQYF. The CDR3, as DNA: TGTGCCAGCACCTGGACAGGGGGAAATAACGAGCAGTACTTC.

The rearrangement uses TRBV9 and TRBJ1-2; the D is unclear. The germline V gene encodes CDR1 SGDLS and CDR2 YYNGEE. CDR3 length: 11 amino acids. V gave up 3 bases and J gave up 8 bases, with 8 bases separating them. The CDR3 DNA reads as TGTGCCAGCAGCGCCCGAGGGGGCTACACCTTC. It codes for CASSARGGYTF.

CDR3 sequence: CAISEETVDGYTF. DNA for the CDR3: TGTGCCATCAGTGAGGAGACAGTCGATGGCTACACCTTC. The chain combines TRBV10-3 with TRBJ1-2; D may be TRBD1 (5 bases). This CDR3 is built from 13 residues. The V gene's germline CDR1 is ENHRY and CDR2 SYGVKD. Trimming stripped 2 bases from V and 6 bases from J, with 10 bases between.

This clone was seen once. V usage is TRBV5-1 and J usage is TRBJ2-5; TRBD2 is a possible D gene (6 bases). Germline CDR1 is SGHRS and CDR2 is YFSETQ. V gave up 4 bases and J gave up 1 base, with 8 bases separating them. The CDR3 sequence is 13 residues long. For the CDR3, the DNA is TGCGCCAGCAGCCCGGGACTCCAAGAGACCCAGTACTTC. As protein: CASSPGLQETQYF.

This chain uses TRBV3-1 (or the pseudogene TRBV3-2) with TRBJ2-7, with D perhaps matching TRBD1 (7 bases). This CDR3 region has 14 residues. Trimming stripped 5 bases from V and 7 bases from J, with 18 bases between. CDR1 is LGHDT and CDR2 is YNNKEL in the germline V gene (reference sequence). CDR3 DNA sequence: TGTGCCAGCAGCGCAATTGGGGACAGCGGGGAGCAGTACTTC. It specifies CASSAIGDSGEQYF.

The chain is built from TRBV2 and TRBJ1-2; D is uncertain. V gave up 3 bases and J gave up 4 bases, with 6 bases separating them. The CDR3 covers 12 residues. The germline gives CDR1 SNHLY, CDR2 FYNNEI. DNA of the CDR3: TGTGCCAGCAGTGAGCGCGGCTATGGCTACACCTTC. Translated, it gives CASSERGYGYTF.

The chain recombines TRBV15 with TRBJ2-1, with D possibly TRBD1 on 5 matching bases. The CDR3 contains 15 residues. Germline CDR1 is LNHNV and CDR2 is YYDKDF (reference sequence). With 0 bases removed from V and 10 bases from J, the gap between germline ends came to 16 bases. This CDR3 reads CATSRDLSGQGEQFF. The DNA of the CDR3 is TGTGCCACCAGCAGAGATCTTTCAGGGCAGGGAGAGCAGTTCTTC.

The J gene is TRBJ1-5, the V gene TRBV6-1; D is unclear. Germline loops: CDR1 MNHNS, CDR2 SASEGT. Between the trimmed V and J ends, which lost 6 bases and 11 bases, there was a span of 11 bases. The CDR3 runs to 11 residues. The CDR3 DNA sequence: TGTGCCAGCAGCCCCGGTAGGGCCCAGCATTTT. Translation: CASSPGRAQHF.

The chain links TRBV5-1 to TRBJ2-2, with TRBD2 identical over 9 bases. This CDR3 spans 17 amino acids. The trim removed 2 bases at V and 0 bases at J, leaving 5 bases unmatched. Germline assignment: CDR1 SGHRS and CDR2 YFSETQ. The CDR3 region has the DNA TGCGCCAGCAGCTTTCCTAGCGGGAACGCGAACACCGGGGAGCTGTTTTTT. It specifies CASSFPSGNANTGELFF.

V gene TRBV20-1 combines with J gene TRBJ1-2; D is undetermined. Germline CDR1 is DFQATT and CDR2 is SNEGSKA (reference sequence). The CDR3 runs to 11 residues. Trimming took 5 bases from V and 3 from J, leaving 7 bases between them. The CDR3 DNA reads as TGCAGTGCTCCAAGGCACTATGGCTACACCTTC. It is translated as CSAPRHYGYTF.

This sequence joins TRBV6-2 or TRBV6-3 and TRBJ2-1, with 9 nucleotides matching TRBD2. Germline V gives CDR1 MNHEY, CDR2 SVGEGT. This CDR3 has 15 amino acids. V dropped 2 bases and J dropped 5; count of bases not matched to a gene: 4. CDR3 residues: CASSYRASGDNEQFF. Here the CDR3 DNA reads TGTGCCAGCAGTTACAGGGCTAGCGGGGACAATGAGCAGTTCTTC.

This clone showed up just a few times. The chain is built from TRBV6-1 and TRBJ1-1, with D unclear. Germline V gives CDR1 MNHNS, CDR2 SASEGT. The CDR3 totals 15 residues. V lost 1 base and J 6 bases, leaving 15 bases between the germline ends. This CDR3 is CASSEGSLERAEAFF. The DNA for the CDR3 is TGTGCCAGCAGTGAAGGATCGCTGGAGAGGGCTGAAGCTTTCTTT.

This chain joins TRBV28 and TRBJ1-5, with 8 bases fitting TRBD1. Trimming took 6 bases from V and 5 from J; bases not matched to a gene: 3. This CDR3 is built from 13 residues. Germline CDR1 and CDR2: MDHEN and SYDVKM. Here the CDR3 DNA reads TGTGCCAGCAGGGGGACAGGCTATCAGCCCCAGCATTTT. Protein: CASRGTGYQPQHF.

Only a few counts were recorded for this clone. CDR3 nucleotide sequence: TGTGCCAGCCACCGGTCGGCGGGCAATCAGCCCCAGCATTTT. Translated, it gives CASHRSAGNQPQHF. This sequence joins TRBV6-5 and TRBJ1-5; no clear D gene. CDR3 length equals 14 residues. Per the germline V gene, CDR1 is MNHEY and CDR2 is SVGAGI. The V gene lost 8 bases and the J gene lost 2 bases, with 13 bases spanning the gap.

The J gene is TRBJ2-1, the V gene TRBV28; TRBD1 agrees at 11 bases. The V gene end was trimmed by 3 bases and the J gene end by 5 bases; junction bases not matched to a gene: 3. The germline CDR1 and CDR2 sequences are MDHEN and SYDVKM. There are 15 residues in the CDR3. The CDR3 loop reads CASSFGTGGNNEQFF. The CDR3 DNA sequence: TGTGCCAGCAGTTTCGGGACAGGGGGTAACAATGAGCAGTTCTTC.

This clone was counted a single time. The genes are TRBV7-9 and TRBJ1-2; TRBD1 might be the D (6 bases). From germline, CDR1 is SEHNR and CDR2 FQNEAQ (reference sequence). Trimming pared 7 bases from V and 2 bases from J, leaving 20 bases between. This CDR3 contains 16 residues. This chain's CDR3 is CASKGTVTGLNYGYTF. The CDR3 DNA reads as TGTGCCAGCAAAGGCACGGTCACAGGGCTAAACTATGGCTACACCTTC. Looking up the rest from reference TRBV7-9 and TRBJ1-2 gives the full variable domain: DTGVSQNPRHKITKRGQNVTFRCDPISEHNRLYWYRQTLGQGPEFLTYFQNEAQLEKSRLLSDRFSAERPKGSFSTLEIQRTEQGDSAMYLCASKGTVTGLNYGYTFGSGTRLTVV.

The rearrangement links TRBV19 to TRBJ2-1, with 9 bases that match TRBD1. V shed 4 bases, J shed 6 bases, and the junction held 7 bases outside the gene matches. Germline V CDR1 and CDR2: LNHDA, SQIVND (reference sequence). This CDR3 comprises 15 residues. In DNA, the CDR3 is TGTGCCAGTAGTAGGGACAGGGTAAGCCTCAATGAGCAGTTCTTC. This sequence encodes CASSRDRVSLNEQFF.